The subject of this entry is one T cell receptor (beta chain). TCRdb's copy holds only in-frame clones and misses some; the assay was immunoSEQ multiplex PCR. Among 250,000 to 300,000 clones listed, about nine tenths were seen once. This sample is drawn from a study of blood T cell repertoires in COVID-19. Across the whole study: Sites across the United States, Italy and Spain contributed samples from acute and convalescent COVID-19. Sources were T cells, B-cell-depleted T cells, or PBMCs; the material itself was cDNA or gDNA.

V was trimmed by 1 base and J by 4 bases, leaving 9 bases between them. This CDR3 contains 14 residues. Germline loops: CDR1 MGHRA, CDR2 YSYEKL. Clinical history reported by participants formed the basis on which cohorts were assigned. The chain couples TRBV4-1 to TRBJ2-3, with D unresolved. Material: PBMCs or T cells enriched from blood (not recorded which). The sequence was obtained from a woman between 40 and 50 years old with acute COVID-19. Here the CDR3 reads CASSQGPTADTQYF. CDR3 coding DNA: TGCGCCAGCAGCCAAGGCCCAACGGCAGATACGCAGTATTTT.